A selection of T cell receptor beta chains follows, all from one sample in a study of T-cell reconstitution after alpha-beta-depleted transplantation in children. Each CDR3 protein is one row after TCRdb ran MiXCR on the PCR reads. The sample carries tens of thousands of distinct CDR3 sequences, over 4.5% recorded once. The material sequenced was PBMCs, mostly from graft donor cells, taken 180 days after TCRalphabeta/CD19-depleted stem cell transplant. The receptor set was obtained from a boy under two years old who had a stem cell transplant for acute myeloid leukemia, so the T cells may come from the graft donor. The CDR3 runs from the conserved cysteine through the conserved F or W. The D gene is left open where the match is weak. Clone size is shown for a subset of rows, as once, few, many or a class of expanded clone.

CDR3aa: CASALGGAEAFF
CDR3nt: TGTGCCAGCGCCTTAGGGGGCGCTGAAGCTTTCTTT
v_gene: TRBV19
len: 12
d_gene: TRBD1
j_gene: TRBJ1-1
abundance: many

CDR3aa: CASSTLRSYEQYF
CDR3nt: TGTGCCAGCAGTACCCTTCGCTCCTACGAGCAGTACTTC
v_gene: TRBV12-3/TRBV12-4
len: 13
d_gene: -
j_gene: TRBJ2-7
abundance: many

CDR3aa: CASTRGPNNEQFF
CDR3nt: TGTGCCAGCACCCGGGGGCCCAACAATGAGCAGTTCTTC
v_gene: TRBV6-5
len: 13
d_gene: -
j_gene: TRBJ2-1
abundance: many

CDR3aa: CASSPRTAGPYNEQFF
CDR3nt: TGTGCCAGCAGTCCTCGGACAGCAGGCCCCTACAATGAGCAGTTCTTC
v_gene: TRBV27
len: 16
d_gene: -
j_gene: TRBJ2-1
abundance: many

CDR3aa: CSALPGGPHNEQFF
CDR3nt: TGCAGTGCACTCCCGGGGGGGCCTCACAATGAGCAGTTCTTC
v_gene: TRBV20-1
len: 14
d_gene: TRBD2
j_gene: TRBJ2-1
abundance: many

CDR3aa: CASSFGTGALYGYTF
CDR3nt: TGTGCCAGCAGTTTTGGGACAGGGGCCCTCTATGGCTACACCTTC
v_gene: TRBV12-3/TRBV12-4
len: 15
d_gene: TRBD1
j_gene: TRBJ1-2
abundance: many

CDR3aa: CASSYQGRGNQPQHF
CDR3nt: TGTGCCAGCAGTTACCAAGGACGGGGCAATCAGCCCCAGCATTTT
v_gene: TRBV6-2/TRBV6-3
len: 15
d_gene: -
j_gene: TRBJ1-5
abundance: many

CDR3aa: CASSLGGDSSYEQYF
CDR3nt: TGTGCCAGCAGTTTAGGCGGGGACAGCTCCTACGAGCAGTACTTC
v_gene: TRBV12-3/TRBV12-4
len: 15
d_gene: -
j_gene: TRBJ2-7
abundance: many

CDR3aa: CSAGFGGAGELFGYTF
CDR3nt: TGCAGTGCGGGTTTCGGGGGCGCCGGGGAACTATTTGGCTACACCTTC
v_gene: TRBV20-1
len: 16
d_gene: -
j_gene: TRBJ1-2
abundance: many

CDR3aa: CAMAKKWVTGELFF
CDR3nt: TGTGCCATGGCAAAGAAGTGGGTCACCGGGGAGCTGTTTTTT
v_gene: TRBV10-3
len: 14
d_gene: -
j_gene: TRBJ2-2
abundance: many

CDR3aa: CSGHSGGTDTQYF
CDR3nt: TGCAGTGGTCATAGCGGGGGCACAGATACGCAGTATTTT
v_gene: TRBV20-1
len: 13
d_gene: TRBD2
j_gene: TRBJ2-3
abundance: many

CDR3aa: CASSTRTDEAFF
CDR3nt: TGTGCCAGTAGTACCCGGACGGATGAAGCTTTCTTT
v_gene: TRBV19
len: 12
d_gene: -
j_gene: TRBJ1-1
abundance: many

CDR3aa: CASSQYGEWDIQYF
CDR3nt: TGTGCCAGCAGCCAATACGGGGAGTGGGACATTCAGTACTTC
v_gene: TRBV3-1
len: 14
d_gene: -
j_gene: TRBJ2-4
abundance: many

CDR3aa: CATSRDLSSTSLAKNIQYF
CDR3nt: TGTGCCACCAGCAGAGATCTCTCTTCGACATCTTTAGCCAAAAACATTCAGTACTTC
v_gene: TRBV15
len: 19
d_gene: -
j_gene: TRBJ2-4
abundance: many

CDR3aa: CATGQISYEQYF
CDR3nt: TGTGCCACCGGACAGATCTCTTACGAGCAGTACTTC
v_gene: TRBV10-3
len: 12
d_gene: -
j_gene: TRBJ2-7
abundance: many

CDR3aa: CASSPPVGAEAFF
CDR3nt: TGTGCCAGCAGCCCCCCAGTAGGAGCTGAAGCTTTCTTT
v_gene: TRBV11-2
len: 13
d_gene: -
j_gene: TRBJ1-1
abundance: many

CDR3aa: CASSHGTSGPAADTQYF
CDR3nt: TGTGCCAGCAGCCACGGGACTAGCGGGCCCGCGGCAGATACGCAGTATTTT
v_gene: TRBV3-1
len: 17
d_gene: TRBD2
j_gene: TRBJ2-3
abundance: many

CDR3aa: CASSFYNEQFF
CDR3nt: TGTGCCAGCAGCTTTTACAATGAGCAGTTCTTC
v_gene: TRBV2
len: 11
d_gene: -
j_gene: TRBJ2-1
abundance: many

CDR3aa: CASRSVTGSPYNSPLHF
CDR3nt: TGTGCCAGCAGAAGTGTAACAGGGAGTCCCTATAATTCACCCCTCCACTTT
v_gene: TRBV3-1
len: 17
d_gene: -
j_gene: TRBJ1-6
abundance: many

CDR3aa: CASRRRQGTNEKLFF
CDR3nt: TGTGCCAGCAGACGAAGACAGGGCACTAATGAAAAACTGTTTTTT
v_gene: TRBV12-3/TRBV12-4
len: 15
d_gene: TRBD1
j_gene: TRBJ1-4
abundance: many

CDR3aa: CSSERRGRQETQYF
CDR3nt: TGCAGCTCCGAGCGTAGGGGGCGTCAAGAGACCCAGTACTTC
v_gene: TRBV29-1
len: 14
d_gene: TRBD1
j_gene: TRBJ2-5
abundance: many

CDR3aa: CSARVGNSNQPQHF
CDR3nt: TGCAGTGCTAGAGTCGGTAATAGCAATCAGCCCCAGCATTTT
v_gene: TRBV20-1
len: 14
d_gene: -
j_gene: TRBJ1-5
abundance: many

CDR3aa: CASKHYPHRVPTNTGELFF
CDR3nt: TGTGCCAGCAAACACTACCCACACAGGGTACCAACGAACACCGGGGAGCTGTTTTTT
v_gene: TRBV6-2/TRBV6-3
len: 19
d_gene: -
j_gene: TRBJ2-2
abundance: -

CDR3aa: CSASGGDNEQFF
CDR3nt: TGCAGTGCTAGCGGGGGGGACAATGAGCAGTTCTTC
v_gene: TRBV20-1
len: 12
d_gene: TRBD2
j_gene: TRBJ2-1
abundance: many

CDR3aa: CASSLLRGTDYGYTF
CDR3nt: TGTGCCAGCAGCTTGCTGCGGGGGACGGACTATGGCTACACCTTC
v_gene: TRBV5-5
len: 15
d_gene: -
j_gene: TRBJ1-2
abundance: many

CDR3aa: CASSQQGNQPQHF
CDR3nt: TGTGCCAGCAGTCAACAGGGGAATCAGCCCCAGCATTTT
v_gene: TRBV12-3/TRBV12-4
len: 13
d_gene: TRBD1
j_gene: TRBJ1-5
abundance: many

CDR3aa: CATSDFSGYGYTF
CDR3nt: TGTGCCACCAGTGATTTCAGTGGCTATGGCTACACCTTC
v_gene: TRBV24-1
len: 13
d_gene: -
j_gene: TRBJ1-2
abundance: many

CDR3aa: CAIQSGERGTGELFF
CDR3nt: TGTGCCATCCAGAGCGGGGAGAGGGGCACCGGGGAGCTGTTTTTT
v_gene: TRBV10-3
len: 15
d_gene: TRBD2
j_gene: TRBJ2-2
abundance: many

CDR3aa: CASSSRGQGISETQYF
CDR3nt: TGTGCCAGCAGCTCCCGGGGACAGGGAATCTCGGAGACCCAGTACTTC
v_gene: TRBV7-9
len: 16
d_gene: TRBD1
j_gene: TRBJ2-5
abundance: many

CDR3aa: CASSRDGFYNEQFF
CDR3nt: TGTGCCAGCTCAAGGGACGGCTTCTACAATGAGCAGTTCTTC
v_gene: TRBV18
len: 14
d_gene: -
j_gene: TRBJ2-1
abundance: many

CDR3aa: CASSARTGEGNEQFF
CDR3nt: TGCGCCAGCAGCGCCAGGACAGGGGAGGGGAATGAGCAGTTCTTC
v_gene: TRBV5-1
len: 15
d_gene: TRBD1
j_gene: TRBJ2-1
abundance: many

CDR3aa: CASSLGPAISYNEQFF
CDR3nt: TGTGCCAGCAGTTTAGGCCCTGCAATCTCCTACAATGAGCAGTTCTTC
v_gene: TRBV12-3/TRBV12-4
len: 16
d_gene: -
j_gene: TRBJ2-1
abundance: medium-sized

CDR3aa: CASSQDLVGEIYEQYF
CDR3nt: TGCGCCAGCAGCCAAGACCTAGTGGGTGAAATATACGAGCAGTACTTC
v_gene: TRBV4-3
len: 16
d_gene: -
j_gene: TRBJ2-7
abundance: many

CDR3aa: CATSDPRGSGETQYF
CDR3nt: TGTGCCACCAGTGATCCCAGGGGCTCGGGCGAGACCCAGTACTTC
v_gene: TRBV24-1
len: 15
d_gene: -
j_gene: TRBJ2-5
abundance: many

CDR3aa: CASSPENRGADTQYF
CDR3nt: TGTGCCAGCAGTCCAGAGAACAGGGGCGCAGATACGCAGTATTTT
v_gene: TRBV12-3/TRBV12-4
len: 15
d_gene: TRBD1
j_gene: TRBJ2-3
abundance: many

CDR3aa: CASSQHLRDYYNSPLHF
CDR3nt: TGCGCCAGCAGCCAACACCTCCGGGACTACTACAATTCACCCCTCCACTTT
v_gene: TRBV4-3
len: 17
d_gene: -
j_gene: TRBJ1-6
abundance: many

CDR3aa: CSARDGLGGAYEQYF
CDR3nt: TGCAGTGCTAGAGATGGGCTAGGAGGAGCCTACGAGCAGTACTTC
v_gene: TRBV20-1
len: 15
d_gene: -
j_gene: TRBJ2-7
abundance: many

CDR3aa: CASSLAVNRVNQPQHF
CDR3nt: TGTGCCAGCAGCTTAGCAGTGAACAGGGTCAATCAGCCCCAGCATTTT
v_gene: TRBV7-2
len: 16
d_gene: -
j_gene: TRBJ1-5
abundance: many

CDR3aa: CASSEIWQHNEQFF
CDR3nt: TGTGCCAGCAGTGAAATTTGGCAGCACAATGAGCAGTTCTTC
v_gene: TRBV2
len: 14
d_gene: -
j_gene: TRBJ2-1
abundance: -

CDR3aa: CASSPPGQGEFF
CDR3nt: TGCGCCAGCAGCCCGCCCGGACAGGGGGAGTTCTTC
v_gene: TRBV5-1
len: 12
d_gene: TRBD1
j_gene: TRBJ2-1
abundance: many

CDR3aa: CASSLQGANTGELFF
CDR3nt: TGCGCCAGCAGCTTGCAGGGGGCGAACACCGGGGAGCTGTTTTTT
v_gene: TRBV5-1
len: 15
d_gene: TRBD1
j_gene: TRBJ2-2
abundance: many

CDR3aa: CASSVRAGAYSTDTQYF
CDR3nt: TGTGCCAGCAGCGTAAGGGCGGGGGCCTACTCCACAGATACGCAGTATTTT
v_gene: TRBV9
len: 17
d_gene: -
j_gene: TRBJ2-3
abundance: many

CDR3aa: CASSPPTGSYNSPLHF
CDR3nt: TGTGCCAGTAGTCCCCCGACAGGGTCCTATAATTCACCCCTCCACTTT
v_gene: TRBV19
len: 16
d_gene: TRBD1
j_gene: TRBJ1-6
abundance: many

CDR3aa: CASKARQSYNEKLFF
CDR3nt: TGTGCCAGCAAGGCCAGACAGAGTTATAATGAAAAACTGTTTTTT
v_gene: TRBV12-3/TRBV12-4
len: 15
d_gene: -
j_gene: TRBJ1-4
abundance: -

CDR3aa: CASSPPGDRYSPLHF
CDR3nt: TGTGCCAGCAGCCCCCCCGGGGACAGGTACTCACCCCTCCACTTT
v_gene: TRBV5-5
len: 15
d_gene: TRBD1
j_gene: TRBJ1-6
abundance: many

CDR3aa: CSAWTGTSARNEQFF
CDR3nt: TGCAGTGCTTGGACCGGGACTAGCGCAAGGAATGAGCAGTTCTTC
v_gene: TRBV20-1
len: 15
d_gene: TRBD2
j_gene: TRBJ2-1
abundance: many

CDR3aa: CASSLAKGGMTDNEQFF
CDR3nt: TGTGCCAGCAGCTTGGCCAAAGGGGGGATGACTGACAATGAGCAGTTCTTC
v_gene: TRBV5-5
len: 17
d_gene: -
j_gene: TRBJ2-1
abundance: many

CDR3aa: CSVVRDGGTTQYF
CDR3nt: TGCAGCGTTGTCCGGGACGGCGGTACGACCCAGTACTTC
v_gene: TRBV29-1
len: 13
d_gene: -
j_gene: TRBJ2-5
abundance: many

CDR3aa: CSATGTGAYEQYF
CDR3nt: TGCAGCGCCACCGGGACAGGAGCCTACGAGCAGTACTTC
v_gene: TRBV29-1
len: 13
d_gene: TRBD1
j_gene: TRBJ2-7
abundance: many

CDR3aa: CASSSTVGPLQETQYF
CDR3nt: TGTGCCAGCAGCTCAACGGTGGGGCCCCTCCAAGAGACCCAGTACTTT
v_gene: TRBV11-1
len: 16
d_gene: -
j_gene: TRBJ2-5
abundance: many

CDR3aa: CATRGRATGELFF
CDR3nt: TGTGCCACCAGGGGCAGGGCCACCGGGGAGCTGTTTTTT
v_gene: TRBV15
len: 13
d_gene: -
j_gene: TRBJ2-2
abundance: many

CDR3aa: CASSPREGRANEQFF
CDR3nt: TGTGCCAGCAGCCCGAGGGAGGGAAGAGCCAATGAGCAGTTCTTC
v_gene: TRBV5-4
len: 15
d_gene: TRBD2
j_gene: TRBJ2-1
abundance: few

CDR3aa: CASSPLAGPYNEQFF
CDR3nt: TGTGCCAGCAGCCCACTAGCGGGGCCCTACAATGAGCAGTTCTTC
v_gene: TRBV7-9
len: 15
d_gene: TRBD2
j_gene: TRBJ2-1
abundance: many